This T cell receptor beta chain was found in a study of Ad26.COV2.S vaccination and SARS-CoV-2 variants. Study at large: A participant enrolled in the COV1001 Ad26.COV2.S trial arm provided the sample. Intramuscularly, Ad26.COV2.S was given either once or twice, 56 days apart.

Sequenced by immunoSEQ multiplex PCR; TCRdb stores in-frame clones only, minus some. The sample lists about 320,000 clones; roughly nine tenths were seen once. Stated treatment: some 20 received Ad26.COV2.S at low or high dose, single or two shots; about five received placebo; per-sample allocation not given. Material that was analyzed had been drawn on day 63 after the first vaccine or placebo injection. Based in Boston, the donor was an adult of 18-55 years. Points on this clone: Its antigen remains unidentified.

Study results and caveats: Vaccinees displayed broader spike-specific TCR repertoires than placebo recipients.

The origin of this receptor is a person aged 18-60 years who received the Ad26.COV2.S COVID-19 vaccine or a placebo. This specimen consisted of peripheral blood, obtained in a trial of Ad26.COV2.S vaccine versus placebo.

CDR3 loop: CASSQPDSESYGYTF. The CDR3 DNA is TGCGCCAGCAGCCAACCGGACAGCGAAAGCTATGGCTACACCTTC. The chain joins TRBV4-3 to TRBJ1-2, with a weak D call TRBD1 (6 bases). Germline V gene sequence: CDR1 LGHNA, CDR2 YSLEER. The CDR3 is 15 amino acids. V was shortened by 2 bases and J by 4 bases, with 14 bases between the two germline ends.